This entry is about one TCR beta chain. The antigen is undetermined. Trimming removed 7 bases from V and 5 bases from J; junction bases left unmatched: 7. Germline V gives CDR1 MNHEY, CDR2 SVGAGI. CDR3 length: 13 amino acids. For the second PCR, which ran for roughly 7 to 11 cycles, a sample-barcoded 5' primer and a J-beta primer mix were used. Every individual sample yielded 2.5 million or more paired-end reads (each containing CDR3). From the 5' RACE reads, TCRdb called clonotypes with MiXCR, one entry per CDR3 protein. Of approximately 800,000 distinct CDR3 sequences listed, around half are singletons. The data stem from a study of blood T cells in healthy people across ages. Study-level results: Long-lived donors exceeded aged donors in naive CD4+ cells and diversity.

What was sequenced was blood. The sequence derives from an elderly man in good health. The chain is built from TRBV6-5 and TRBJ1-2, with 7 bases lining up with TRBD1. CDR3 protein: CASNPGGGYGYTF. For the CDR3, the DNA is TGTGCCAGCAACCCAGGGGGGGGTTATGGCTACACCTTC.